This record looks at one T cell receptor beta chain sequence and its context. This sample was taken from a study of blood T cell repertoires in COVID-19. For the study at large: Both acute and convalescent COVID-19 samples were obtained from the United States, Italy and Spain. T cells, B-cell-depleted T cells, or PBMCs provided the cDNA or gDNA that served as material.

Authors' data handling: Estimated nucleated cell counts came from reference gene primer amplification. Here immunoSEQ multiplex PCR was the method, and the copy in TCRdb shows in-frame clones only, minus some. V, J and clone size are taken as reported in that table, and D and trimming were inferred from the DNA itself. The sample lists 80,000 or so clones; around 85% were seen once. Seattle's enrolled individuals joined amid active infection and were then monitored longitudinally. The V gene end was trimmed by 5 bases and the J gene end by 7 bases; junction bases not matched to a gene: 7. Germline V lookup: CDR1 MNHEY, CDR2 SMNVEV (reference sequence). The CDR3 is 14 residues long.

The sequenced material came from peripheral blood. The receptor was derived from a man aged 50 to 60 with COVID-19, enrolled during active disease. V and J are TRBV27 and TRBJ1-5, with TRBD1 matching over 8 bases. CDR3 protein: CASSLQGGNQPQHF. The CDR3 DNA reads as TGTGCCAGCAGTCTACAGGGGGGAAACCAGCCCCAGCATTTT.